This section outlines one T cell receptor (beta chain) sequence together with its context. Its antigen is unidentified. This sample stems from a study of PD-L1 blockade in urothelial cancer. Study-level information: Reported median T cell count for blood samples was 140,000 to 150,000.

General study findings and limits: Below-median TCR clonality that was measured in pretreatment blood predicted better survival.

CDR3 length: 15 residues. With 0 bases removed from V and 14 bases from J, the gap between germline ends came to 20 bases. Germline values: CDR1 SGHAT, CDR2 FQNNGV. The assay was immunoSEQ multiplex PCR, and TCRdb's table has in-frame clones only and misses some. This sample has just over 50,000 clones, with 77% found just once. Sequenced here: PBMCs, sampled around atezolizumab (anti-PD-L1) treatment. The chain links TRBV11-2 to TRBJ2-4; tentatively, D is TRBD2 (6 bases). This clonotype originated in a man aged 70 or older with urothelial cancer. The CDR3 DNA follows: TGTGCCAGCAGCTTAGATGGCAGGGAGGAGAATCGGGAGTACTTC. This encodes CASSLDGREENREYF.